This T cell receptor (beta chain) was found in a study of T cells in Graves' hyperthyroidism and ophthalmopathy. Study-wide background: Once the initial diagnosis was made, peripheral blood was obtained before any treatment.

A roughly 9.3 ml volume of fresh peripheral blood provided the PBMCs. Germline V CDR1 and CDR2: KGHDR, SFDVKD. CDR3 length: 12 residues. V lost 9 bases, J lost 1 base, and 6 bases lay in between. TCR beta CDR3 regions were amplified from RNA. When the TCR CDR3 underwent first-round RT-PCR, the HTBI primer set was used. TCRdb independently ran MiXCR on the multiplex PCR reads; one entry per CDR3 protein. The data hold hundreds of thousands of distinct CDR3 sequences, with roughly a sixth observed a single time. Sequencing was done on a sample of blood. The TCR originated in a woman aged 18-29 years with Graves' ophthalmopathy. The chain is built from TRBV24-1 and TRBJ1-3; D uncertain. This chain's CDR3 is CATLSSGNTIYF. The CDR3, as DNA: TGTGCCACCCTTTCTTCTGGAAACACCATATATTTT.